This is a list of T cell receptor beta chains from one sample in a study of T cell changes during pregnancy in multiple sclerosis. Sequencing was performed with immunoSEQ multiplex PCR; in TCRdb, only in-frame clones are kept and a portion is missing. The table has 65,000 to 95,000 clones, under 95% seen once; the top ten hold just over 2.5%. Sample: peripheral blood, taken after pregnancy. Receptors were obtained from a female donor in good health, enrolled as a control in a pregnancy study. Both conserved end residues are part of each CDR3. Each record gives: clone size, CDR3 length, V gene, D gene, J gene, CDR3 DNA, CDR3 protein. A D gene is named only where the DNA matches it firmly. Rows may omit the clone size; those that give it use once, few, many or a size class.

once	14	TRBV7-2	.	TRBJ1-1	TGTGCCAGCAGCCCCCTCGGGGGGCACACTGAAGCTTTCTTT	CASSPLGGHTEAFF
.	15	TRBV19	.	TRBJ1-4	TGTGCCAGTAGTCCAGAGGGGGTAACTAATGAAAAACTGTTTTTT	CASSPEGVTNEKLFF
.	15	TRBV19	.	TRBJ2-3	TGTGCCAGTAGTTGGCGGAGAACAAACACAGATACGCAGTATTTT	CASSWRRTNTDTQYF
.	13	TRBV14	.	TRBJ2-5	TGTGCCAGCAGCCAACTGGCACAAGAGACCCAGTACTTC	CASSQLAQETQYF
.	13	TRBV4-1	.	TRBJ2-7	TGCGCCAGCAGCCAGGTAGGACTTGCCGAGCAGTACTTC	CASSQVGLAEQYF
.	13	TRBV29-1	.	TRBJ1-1	TGCAGCGTTGTAGCCGGGTTGCACACTGAAGCTTTCTTT	CSVVAGLHTEAFF
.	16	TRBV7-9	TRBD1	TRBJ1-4	TGTGCCAGCAGCGCGGGACAGGGGCCAACTAATGAAAAACTGTTTTTT	CASSAGQGPTNEKLFF
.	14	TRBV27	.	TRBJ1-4	TGTGCCAGCAGTTACCGGGTCGGAAATGAAAAACTGTTTTTT	CASSYRVGNEKLFF
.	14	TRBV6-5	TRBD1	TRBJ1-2	TGTGCCAGCACCACCGGGACAGGGTTCTATGGCTACACCTTC	CASTTGTGFYGYTF
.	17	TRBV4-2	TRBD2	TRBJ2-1	TGTGCCAGCAGCCAAATGGGGGGGACTAGTAATATCAATGAGCAGTTCTTC	CASSQMGGTSNINEQFF
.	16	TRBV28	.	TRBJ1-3	TGTGCCAGCAGTTTATTCGGGAGCTACTCTGGAAACACCATATATTTT	CASSLFGSYSGNTIYF
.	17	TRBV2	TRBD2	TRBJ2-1	TGTGCCAGCAGTGGGACTAGCGGTTGGGACTCCTACAATGAGCAGTTCTTC	CASSGTSGWDSYNEQFF
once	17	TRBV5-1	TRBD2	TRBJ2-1	TGCGCCAGCAGCTCCCCTCGGGGGGAGGGGTCCTACAATGAGCAGTTCTTC	CASSSPRGEGSYNEQFF
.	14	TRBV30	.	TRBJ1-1	TGTGCCTGGAGTGTATGGCAGCGGAACACTGAAGCTTTCTTT	CAWSVWQRNTEAFF
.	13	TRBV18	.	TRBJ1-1	TGTGCCAGCTCCCCAGCGTTAAACACTGAAGCTTTCTTT	CASSPALNTEAFF
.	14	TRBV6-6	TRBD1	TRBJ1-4	TGTGCCAGCAGTTCGCGACAGGGGGGGGAAAAACTGTTTTTT	CASSSRQGGEKLFF
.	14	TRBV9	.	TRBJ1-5	TGTGCCAGCAGCGTAAACAGTCACGATCAGCCCCAGCATTTT	CASSVNSHDQPQHF
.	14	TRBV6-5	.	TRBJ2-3	TGTGCCAGCAGAAGGTTACAGAGCACAGATACGCAGTATTTT	CASRRLQSTDTQYF